Sequencing of this T cell receptor beta chain was carried out in a study of T cells in tumors after PD-1 blockade. Across the study: Treatment was either pembrolizumab 200 mg every 3 weeks or cemiplimab 350 mg every 2 weeks.

TCRdb keeps only in-frame clones here, not all; method: immunoSEQ multiplex PCR. In the table there are around 60,000 clones, roughly 78% of which are singletons. Study-level points and caveats: About 41% of tumor TCR clonotypes were also found in blood.

Concerning this clone: Antigen unknown.

This CDR3 is 14 amino acids long. Germline CDR1 reads SGHRS; CDR2 reads YFSETQ. V lost 1 base and J 12 bases, leaving 16 bases between the germline ends. The J gene is TRBJ1-4, the V gene TRBV5-1; D gene ambiguous. Sample: PBMCs, taken before anti-PD-1 treatment. The receptor was derived from a human donor with basal cell carcinoma. CDR3 nucleotide sequence: TGCGCCAGCAGCTTGAGTTCGGGTCTGGGAGAACTGTTTTTT. Protein sequence: CASSLSSGLGELFF. The full variable domain, rest sourced from reference TRBV5-1 and TRBJ1-4, is KAGVTQTPRYLIKTRGQQVTLSCSPISGHRSVSWYQQTPGQGLQFLFEYFSETQRNKGNFPGRFSGRQFSNSRSEMNVSTLELGDSALYLCASSLSSGLGELFFGSGTQLSVL.